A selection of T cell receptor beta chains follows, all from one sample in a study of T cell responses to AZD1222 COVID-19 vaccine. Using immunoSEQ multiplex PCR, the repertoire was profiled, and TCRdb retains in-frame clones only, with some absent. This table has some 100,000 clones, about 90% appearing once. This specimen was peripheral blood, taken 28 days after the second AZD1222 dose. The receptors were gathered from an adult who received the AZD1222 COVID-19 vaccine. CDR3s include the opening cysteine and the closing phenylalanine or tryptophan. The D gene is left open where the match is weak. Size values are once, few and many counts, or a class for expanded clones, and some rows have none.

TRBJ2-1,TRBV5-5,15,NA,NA,CASIIHQSSYNEQFF,TGTGCCAGCATCATACATCAGAGCTCCTACAATGAGCAGTTCTTC
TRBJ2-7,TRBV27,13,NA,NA,CASSRGVWYEQYF,TGTGCCAGCAGCAGGGGCGTTTGGTACGAGCAGTACTTC
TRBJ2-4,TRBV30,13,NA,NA,CAWGGGSKNIQYF,TGTGCCTGGGGAGGGGGCTCCAAAAACATTCAGTACTTC
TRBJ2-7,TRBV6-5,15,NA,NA,CASASRSDPPYEQYF,TGTGCCAGCGCCAGCAGGTCCGACCCCCCTTACGAGCAGTACTTC
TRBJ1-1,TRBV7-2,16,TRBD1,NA,CASTLSTGASNTEAFF,TGTGCCAGCACCCTTTCAACAGGGGCTTCGAACACTGAAGCTTTCTTT
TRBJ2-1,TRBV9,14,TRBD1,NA,CASSPQGAWNEQFF,TGTGCCAGCAGCCCACAGGGGGCGTGGAATGAGCAGTTCTTC
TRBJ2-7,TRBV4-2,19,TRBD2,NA,CASTLGTSGTSLTNYEQYF,TGTGCCAGCACCCTAGGGACATCCGGGACTAGCCTCACTAACTACGAGCAGTACTTC
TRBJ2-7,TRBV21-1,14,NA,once,CASSRGQGRIEQYF,TGTGCCAGCAGCAGGGGACAGGGAAGGATCGAGCAGTACTTC
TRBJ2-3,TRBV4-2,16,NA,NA,CASSPRVAGTEDTQYF,TGTGCCAGCAGCCCCCGAGTAGCGGGGACAGAAGATACGCAGTATTTT
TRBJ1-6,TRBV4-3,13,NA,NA,CASSQDNGSPLHF,TGCGCCAGCAGCCAAGATAACGGTTCACCCCTCCACTTT
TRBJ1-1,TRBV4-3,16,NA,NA,CASSQEGWGADTEAFF,TGCGCCAGCAGCCAAGAGGGTTGGGGGGCCGACACTGAAGCTTTCTTT
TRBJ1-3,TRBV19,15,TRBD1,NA,CASSSTGFSGNTIYF,TGTGCCAGTAGTTCGACAGGGTTCTCTGGAAACACCATATATTTT
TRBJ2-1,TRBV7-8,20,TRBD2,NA,CASSPPPWTSGRRVANEQFF,TGTGCCAGCAGCCCCCCCCCGTGGACTAGCGGGAGAAGGGTCGCTAATGAGCAGTTCTTC
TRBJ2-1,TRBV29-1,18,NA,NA,CSVDRLVGAGGSLNEQFF,TGCAGCGTTGACAGGCTAGTAGGCGCCGGGGGTTCGCTGAATGAGCAGTTCTTC
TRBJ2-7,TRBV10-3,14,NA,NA,CAISEGGSSYEQYF,TGTGCCATCAGTGAGGGGGGGAGCTCCTACGAGCAGTACTTC
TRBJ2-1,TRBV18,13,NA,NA,CASFPGQYNEQFF,TGTGCCAGCTTCCCCGGCCAGTACAATGAGCAGTTCTTC
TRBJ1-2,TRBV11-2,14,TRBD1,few,CASSLTGADYGYTF,TGTGCCAGCAGCCTCACAGGGGCGGACTATGGCTACACCTTC
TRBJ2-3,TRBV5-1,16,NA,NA,CASSLAGGGQTDTQYF,TGCGCCAGCAGCTTGGCCGGTGGGGGGCAGACAGATACGCAGTATTTT
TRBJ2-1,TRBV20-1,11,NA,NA,CSARDGEFLFF,TGCAGTGCTAGAGATGGGGAGTTCTTGTTCTTC
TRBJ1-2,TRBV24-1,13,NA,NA,CATEGPGTFELAF,TGTGCCACCGAGGGACCGGGGACCTTTGAATTGGCCTTC
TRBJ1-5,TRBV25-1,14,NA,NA,CASSGGTANQPQHF,TGTGCCAGCAGTGGAGGGACGGCTAATCAGCCCCAGCATTTT
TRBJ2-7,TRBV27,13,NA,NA,CASSLTQGYEQYF,TGTGCCAGCAGTTTGACCCAAGGATACGAGCAGTACTTC
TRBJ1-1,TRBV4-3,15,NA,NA,CASSQETGLPPEAFF,TGCGCCAGCAGCCAAGAAACAGGGTTACCCCCTGAAGCTTTCTTT
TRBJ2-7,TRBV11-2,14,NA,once,CASSLFARGDEQYF,TGTGCCAGCAGCCTCTTTGCGCGCGGAGACGAGCAGTACTTC
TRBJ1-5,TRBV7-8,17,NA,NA,CASSLASLIDSNQPQHF,TGTGCCAGCAGCTTAGCGTCCCTGATTGATAGCAATCAGCCCCAGCATTTT
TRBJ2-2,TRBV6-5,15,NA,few,CASRALSANTGELFF,TGTGCCAGCAGGGCGCTGAGTGCGAACACCGGGGAGCTGTTTTTT
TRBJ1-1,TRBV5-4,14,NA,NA,CASSGGPMNTEAFF,TGTGCCAGCAGCGGGGGACCTATGAACACTGAAGCTTTCTTT
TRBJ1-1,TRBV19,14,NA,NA,CASSIWGASTEAFF,TGTGCCAGTAGTATATGGGGGGCATCCACTGAAGCTTTCTTT
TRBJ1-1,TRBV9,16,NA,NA,CASSPRQSKGNTEAFF,TGTGCCAGCAGCCCGAGACAATCTAAAGGAAACACTGAAGCTTTCTTT
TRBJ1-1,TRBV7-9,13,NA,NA,CASSQQGTTEAFF,TGTGCCAGCAGCCAACAGGGTACGACTGAAGCTTTCTTT
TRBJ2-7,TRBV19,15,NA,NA,CASSRAPEGRHEQYF,TGTGCCAGTAGCCGTGCACCTGAGGGTCGCCACGAGCAGTACTTC
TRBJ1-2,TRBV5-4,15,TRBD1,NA,CASSSTGRGIYGYTF,TGTGCCAGCAGCTCGACAGGGCGGGGGATTTATGGCTACACCTTC
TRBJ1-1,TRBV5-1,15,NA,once,CASSRPGGMNTEAFF,TGCGCCAGCAGCCGACCTGGAGGAATGAACACTGAAGCTTTCTTT
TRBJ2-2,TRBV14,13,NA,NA,CASSQDWEGELFF,TGTGCCAGCAGCCAAGATTGGGAGGGGGAGCTGTTTTTT
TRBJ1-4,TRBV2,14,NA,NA,CASSGRGEREKLFF,TGTGCCAGCAGTGGAAGAGGGGAGCGGGAAAAACTGTTTTTT
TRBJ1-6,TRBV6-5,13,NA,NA,CASRAGAGSPLHF,TGTGCCAGCAGGGCAGGGGCCGGCTCACCCCTCCACTTT
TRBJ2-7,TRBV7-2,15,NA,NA,CASSLQGTLAYEQYF,TGTGCCAGCAGCTTACAGGGGACATTAGCCTACGAGCAGTACTTC
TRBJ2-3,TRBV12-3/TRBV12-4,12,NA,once,CASSLDGDTQYF,TGTGCCAGCAGTCTAGACGGAGATACGCAGTATTTT
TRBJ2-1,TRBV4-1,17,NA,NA,CASSHAGPGSSYNEQFF,TGCGCCAGCAGCCATGCTGGTCCCGGGAGCTCCTACAATGAGCAGTTCTTC
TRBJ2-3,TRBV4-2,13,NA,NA,CASSQNQGDTQYF,TGTGCCAGCAGCCAAAACCAGGGAGATACGCAGTATTTT
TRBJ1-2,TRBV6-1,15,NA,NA,CASSEVGVGSYGYTF,TGTGCCAGCAGTGAAGTAGGAGTCGGATCATATGGCTACACCTTC
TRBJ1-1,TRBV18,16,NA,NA,CASSPLSSGGGTEAFF,TGTGCCAGCTCACCACTCTCCTCCGGGGGTGGAACTGAAGCTTTCTTT
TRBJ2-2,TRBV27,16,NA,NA,CASSSLFRANTGELFF,TGTGCCAGCAGTTCTCTATTCAGAGCGAACACCGGGGAGCTGTTTTTT
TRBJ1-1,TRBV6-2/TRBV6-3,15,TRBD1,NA,CASSDRQGLNTEAFF,TGTGCCAGCAGTGACAGACAGGGGTTGAACACTGAAGCTTTCTTT
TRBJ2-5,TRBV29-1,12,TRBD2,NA,CSARERGETQYF,TGCAGCGCCCGGGAGCGGGGAGAGACCCAGTACTTC
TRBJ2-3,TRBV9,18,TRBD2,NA,CASSVELRSGGAMDTQYF,TGTGCCAGCAGCGTAGAGCTTAGAAGCGGGGGGGCCATGGATACGCAGTATTTT